This TCR beta chain was documented in a study of cytomegalovirus exposure and HLA in healthy donors. Donors sampled were nominally healthy, though unrecorded immune exposures were likely. V lost 3 bases and J lost 0, with 10 bases in between. The CDR3 extends over 15 amino acids. Per the germline V gene, CDR1 is SGDLS and CDR2 is YYNGEE. PCR involved 60 Vbeta and 13 Jbeta primers. Some clones are missing from TCRdb's copy, which holds only in-frame ones; the method was immunoSEQ multiplex PCR. This sample has over 85,000 clones, with around 81% found just once. Sequenced input: PBMCs. The source of this sequence is a female donor in good health and CMV-seropositive. The chain is built from TRBV9 and TRBJ1-5, with a tentative D call TRBD1 (5 bases). The CDR3 reads CASSATEYSNQPQHF. The CDR3 region has the DNA TGTGCCAGCAGCGCGACAGAATATAGCAATCAGCCCCAGCATTTT. Supplemented by reference TRBV9 and TRBJ1-5, the full variable domain reads DSGVTQTPKHLITATGQRVTLRCSPRSGDLSVYWYQQSLDQGLQFLIQYYNGEERAKGNILERFSAQQFPDLHSELNLSSLELGDSALYFCASSATEYSNQPQHFGDGTRLSIL.